This TCR beta chain came from a study of CD8 T cells in ankylosing spondylitis. Findings and limits, study-wide: A motif in TCR beta, a set of roughly eight highly homologous variants, appeared characteristic of ankylosing spondylitis blood. Enrichment of disease-linked clones was reportedly significant in matched ankylosing spondylitis synovial fluid.

Comments on this clonotype: Its antigen is still unknown.

Each TCR beta library was made by quantitative 5'-RACE that incorporated molecular barcodes. TCRdb re-analysed the 5' RACE reads in MiXCR, keeping a single row per CDR3 protein. Altogether some 400,000 distinct CDR3 sequences are present, 20% to 25% being singletons, with the ten largest covering around 17%. Sequenced material: blood, either unsorted or a sorted T cell fraction (not recorded which). The clonotype originates from a male donor with ankylosing spondylitis.

In DNA, the CDR3 is TGCAGCGCTGTACAGGGGGACTATGGCTACACCTTC. Its translation: CSAVQGDYGYTF. The chain uses TRBV29-1 and TRBJ1-2; TRBD1 agrees at 8 bases. CDR3 length: 12 amino acids. From germline, CDR1 is SQVTM and CDR2 ANQGSEA. The J segment lost 3 bases and the V segment lost 7 bases, leaving 4 bases of the junction unmatched.